These 4 T cell receptor beta chains originate from one sample sequenced in a study of blood T cell repertoires in COVID-19. Clones were read by immunoSEQ multiplex PCR, and TCRdb kept only the in-frame ones, dropping some. The table has more than 120,000 clones, 88% seen once. The sequencing sample was made of peripheral blood. Source of these receptors: a human donor in a cohort sampled during active COVID-19.

This rearrangement joins TRBV3-1 (or the pseudogene TRBV3-2) to TRBJ2-1; 10 bases are shared with TRBD1. J was trimmed by 8 bases and V by 4 bases; bases with no gene match: 14. Per the germline V gene, CDR1 is LGHDT and CDR2 is YNNKEL (reference sequence). The CDR3 extends over 17 amino acids. The CDR3 sequence is CASSRSLGTGAGDEQFF. As DNA, the CDR3 is TGTGCCAGCAGCCGAAGTTTAGGGACAGGGGCTGGGGATGAGCAGTTCTTC.

The J gene is TRBJ2-1, the V gene TRBV5-4, with TRBD2 matching over 9 bases. V lost 5 bases, J lost 6 bases, and 9 bases stayed unmatched. Per the germline V gene, CDR1 is SGHNT and CDR2 is YYREEE (reference sequence). This CDR3 comprises 15 residues. CDR3 in amino acids: CASRERGVSSNEQFF. CDR3 DNA sequence: TGTGCCAGCAGGGAGCGGGGGGTTTCGTCCAATGAGCAGTTCTTC.

This clone was observed at least ten times. The chain combines TRBV19 with TRBJ1-1, with D perhaps matching TRBD1 (5 bases). The CDR3 sequence is 13 residues long. The germline gives CDR1 LNHDA, CDR2 SQIVND (reference sequence). The germline V and J ends were trimmed by 5 bases and 10 bases, with 17 bases remaining between them. This chain's CDR3 is CASSHLQGARAFF. The CDR3 region has the DNA TGTGCCAGTAGTCACTTGCAAGGGGCCAGAGCTTTCTTT.

The J gene is TRBJ1-3, the V gene TRBV7-9; a weak D match, TRBD1 (5 bases). There are 16 residues in the CDR3. Trimming removed 5 bases from V and 2 bases from J, with 16 bases in between. CDR1 is SEHNR, CDR2 FQNEAQ, per germline (reference sequence). The CDR3 nucleotides are TGTGCCAGCAGCCCCTCGACAGTCTTCCCTGGAAACACCATATATTTT. Translating gives CASSPSTVFPGNTIYF.